This TCR beta chain was found in a study of blood T cell repertoires in COVID-19. CDR1 is SGHRS and CDR2 is YFSETQ in the germline V gene. V lost 4 bases, J lost 5 bases, and 6 bases stayed unmatched. CDR3 length: 14 residues. The Seattle site enrolled patients during active infection and followed them longitudinally. Per the study methods: Estimation of nucleated cell counts relied on the amplification of reference gene primers. Assay used: immunoSEQ multiplex PCR; TCRdb lists only in-frame clones, some missing. V, J and clone size are those of that table, while D and trimming were read from the DNA. Of some 200,000 clones listed, roughly 94% are singletons.

The chain joins TRBV5-1 to TRBJ1-1; 9 bases match TRBD1. Sequencing input: peripheral blood. This TCR was recovered from a young man with COVID-19, enrolled during active disease. CDR3 residues: CASSVGTGQTEAFF. CDR3 sequence (DNA): TGCGCCAGCAGCGTCGGGACAGGGCAAACTGAAGCTTTCTTT. Combining the CDR3 with reference TRBV5-1 and TRBJ1-1 gives the whole variable domain KAGVTQTPRYLIKTRGQQVTLSCSPISGHRSVSWYQQTPGQGLQFLFEYFSETQRNKGNFPGRFSGRQFSNSRSEMNVSTLELGDSALYLCASSVGTGQTEAFFGQGTRLTVV.